Each of the 30 T cell receptor beta chains below was sequenced from the same sample in a study of T cell responses to AZD1222 COVID-19 vaccine. The assay was immunoSEQ multiplex PCR, and TCRdb's table has in-frame clones only and misses some. Of 150,000 to 200,000 clones listed, approximately 93% are singletons. The sample in question was peripheral blood, obtained 28 days after the second AZD1222 dose. Receptors originate from an adult who received the AZD1222 COVID-19 vaccine.

The chain carries TRBV19 and TRBJ2-2, with 9 bases identical to TRBD1. After removal of 7 bases from V and 1 base from J, the junction contained 7 bases not matched to a gene. Per germline, CDR1 LNHDA and CDR2 SQIVND (reference sequence). The CDR3 runs to 16 residues. The CDR3 DNA reads TGTGCCAGTACCCCTCAGGGACAGGGGAACACCGGGGAGCTGTTTTTT. This sequence encodes CASTPQGQGNTGELFF.

The J gene is TRBJ1-1, the V gene TRBV12-3 or TRBV12-4, with 7 positions matching TRBD1. This CDR3 is 13 amino acids long. The J segment lost 6 bases and the V segment lost 7 bases, leaving 8 bases of the junction unmatched. The CDR3 DNA reads as TGTGCCAGCAAGAGACAGGGCGGAGCTGAAGCTTTCTTT. It translates to CASKRQGGAEAFF.

V usage is TRBV2 and J usage is TRBJ1-2; 9 bases are a match to TRBD1. Germline V gene sequence: CDR1 SNHLY, CDR2 FYNNEI. CDR3 size: 13 residues. V dropped 5 bases and J dropped 8; count of bases not matched to a gene: 6. CDR3 bases: TGTGCCAGCAGTACCGGGACAGGGAAGGGCTACACCTTC. Encoded protein: CASSTGTGKGYTF.

The genes are TRBV5-5 and TRBJ1-5; TRBD1 aligns across 10 bases. Germline trimming cut 3 bases from V and 4 bases from J; bases unmatched to any gene: 4. This CDR3 region has 15 residues. Germline lookup yields CDR1 SGHKS and CDR2 YYEKEE (reference sequence). This CDR3 is CASSSGTGVNQPQHF. The DNA of the CDR3 is TGTGCCAGCAGCTCCGGGACAGGGGTAAATCAGCCCCAGCATTTT. Together with reference TRBV5-5 and TRBJ1-5, the CDR3 gives the full variable domain: DAGVTQSPTHLIKTRGQQVTLRCSPISGHKSVSWYQQVLGQGPQFIFQYYEKEERGRGNFPDRFSARQFPNYSSELNVNALLLGDSALYLCASSSGTGVNQPQHFGDGTRLSIL.

This sequence joins TRBV19 and TRBJ1-6; possible D gene TRBD1, 5 bases. V gave up 7 bases and J gave up 7 bases, with 17 bases separating them. Germline loops: CDR1 LNHDA, CDR2 SQIVND (reference sequence). This CDR3 contains 15 residues. The CDR3 region has the DNA TGTGCCAGTACTGAAAACAGGATGGAGAATTCACCCCTCCACTTT. Amino acid sequence: CASTENRMENSPLHF.

The chain links TRBV12-3 or TRBV12-4 to TRBJ1-2; a weak D match, TRBD1 (6 bases). The V and J ends lost 6 bases and 14 bases respectively, with 22 bases between them. This CDR3 comprises 13 residues. The CDR3 sequence: CASSLGASLAGTF. The DNA of the CDR3 is TGTGCCAGCAGCCTGGGGGCCAGCCTGGCTGGAACCTTC.

The rearrangement uses TRBV18 and TRBJ2-7; possibly TRBD1 for D (6 bases). Germline V CDR1 and CDR2: KGHSH, LQKENI. This CDR3 contains 12 residues. Trimming left V 1 base short and J 9 bases short, with 10 bases between. In DNA form, the CDR3 reads TGTGCCAGCTCACCACGACAGGATTGGCAGTACTTC. It encodes CASSPRQDWQYF. The complete variable domain, with remaining parts taken from reference TRBV18 and TRBJ2-7, reads NAGVMQNPRHLVRRRGQEARLRCSPMKGHSHVYWYRQLPEEGLKFMVYLQKENIIDESGMPKERFSAEFPKEGPSILRIQQVVRGDSAAYFCASSPRQDWQYFGPGTRLTVT.

The gene calls are TRBV14 and TRBJ1-1; D unclear. Per the germline V gene, CDR1 is SGHDN and CDR2 is FVKESK. The ends were cut back, 0 bases at V and 0 bases at J, with 11 bases in the middle. This CDR3 is 16 amino acids long. CDR3 in DNA: TGTGCCAGCAGCCAAGAGTTGGGAGGCATGAACACTGAAGCTTTCTTT. The encoded protein is CASSQELGGMNTEAFF.

Of note for this clone: At the DNA level, this CDR3 is encoded by other sequences in the same sample as well. V and J are TRBV2 and TRBJ1-1, with 8 positions matching TRBD1. The V segment lost 4 bases and the J segment 5 bases; nucleotides outside the gene matches: 3. From germline, CDR1 is SNHLY and CDR2 FYNNEI. This CDR3 region has 13 residues. The CDR3 reads CASSGQGNTEAFF. The CDR3, as DNA: TGTGCCAGCAGTGGACAGGGGAATACTGAAGCTTTCTTT.

The CDR3 reads CASNPGQGFSEQYF. The DNA of the CDR3 is TGTGCCAGCAACCCCGGACAGGGGTTCTCTGAGCAGTACTTC. This chain links TRBV9 with TRBJ2-7, with TRBD1 identical over 9 bases. Germline assignment: CDR1 SGDLS and CDR2 YYNGEE. CDR3 length: 14 residues. J was trimmed by 7 bases and V by 6 bases; bases with no gene match: 11.

The chain carries TRBV30 and TRBJ1-6, with D perhaps matching TRBD1 (5 bases). The V and J ends lost 0 bases and 11 bases respectively, with 17 bases between them. The V gene's germline CDR1 is GTSNPN and CDR2 SVGIG (reference sequence). This CDR3 spans 15 amino acids. CDR3 nucleotides: TGTGCCTGGAGTGTACTGGGGCAGGTTGGGACACCCCTCCACTTT. Translated: CAWSVLGQVGTPLHF.

The chain has TRBV19 and TRBJ2-3; TRBD2 matches 11 bases. This CDR3 is 15 amino acids long. V lost 5 bases, J lost 5 bases, and 6 bases stayed unmatched. Per germline, CDR1 LNHDA and CDR2 SQIVND (reference sequence). CDR3 DNA sequence: TGTGCCAGTAGTCTGACTAGCGGGGTGGTAGATACGCAGTATTTT. Translating it yields CASSLTSGVVDTQYF.

CDR3 in DNA: TGTGCCAGCAGTCCCCGGGACACCTATCTTTACGAGCAGTACTTC. Its translation: CASSPRDTYLYEQYF. V and J are TRBV28 and TRBJ2-7; D is perhaps TRBD1 (6 bases). V lost 5 bases and J 4 bases, leaving 18 bases between the germline ends. The CDR3 is 15 residues long. Germline assignment: CDR1 MDHEN and CDR2 SYDVKM.

This CDR3 reads CASLLSRGSGNTIYF. The CDR3, as DNA: TGTGCCAGCCTTCTTTCAAGGGGCTCAGGAAACACCATATATTTT. This rearrangement joins TRBV19 to TRBJ1-3; a weak D match, TRBD1 (5 bases). This CDR3 is 15 amino acids long. Germline CDR1 LNHDA, CDR2 SQIVND (reference sequence). V lost 9 bases and J lost 4, with 19 bases in between.

This rearrangement joins TRBV6-4 to TRBJ2-1; 11 nucleotides line up with TRBD2. With 3 bases clipped from V and 9 bases from J, the junction kept 7 bases outside the gene matches. The CDR3 has 15 amino acids. Per germline, CDR1 MRHNA and CDR2 SNTAGT. CDR3 nucleotides: TGTGCCAGCAGTGATAATAGCGGGGGGGCAGCTGAGCAGTTCTTC. This translates into CASSDNSGGAAEQFF.

The chain joins TRBV11-2 to TRBJ1-1; D unclear. The CDR3 extends over 15 amino acids. V was cut by 3 bases and J by 4 bases, with 15 bases left in between. Per germline, CDR1 SGHAT and CDR2 FQNNGV. The CDR3 nucleotides are TGTGCCAGCAGCTTCTATCGGGGTTTGAGCACTGAAGCTTTCTTT. It yields the protein CASSFYRGLSTEAFF.

The J gene is TRBJ2-5, the V gene TRBV12-3 or TRBV12-4; D unresolved. The CDR3 is 11 amino acids. V shed 3 bases and J shed 2 bases, with 1 base lying between them. The DNA of the CDR3 is TGTGCCAGCAGTTTGCAAGAGACCCAGTACTTC. This gives the protein CASSLQETQYF.

The chain uses TRBV18 and TRBJ1-5; the match to TRBD1 covers 8 bases. This CDR3 spans 17 amino acids. Germline lookup yields CDR1 KGHSH and CDR2 LQKENI. Trimming at V came to 5 bases and at J to 1 base, leaving 10 bases not matched to a gene. CDR3 amino acids: CASSSGQGRTSNQPQHF. The CDR3 DNA reads TGTGCCAGCTCATCTGGACAGGGAAGGACAAGCAATCAGCCCCAGCATTTT.

This chain uses TRBV5-6 with TRBJ1-2, with 7 positions matching TRBD1. Germline V gene data show CDR1 as SGHDT and CDR2 as YYEEEE. This CDR3 spans 11 amino acids. V lost 4 bases and J lost 12; bases outside the gene matches: 6. CDR3 amino acids: CASSGGQSHTF. Written as DNA, the CDR3 is TGTGCCAGCAGCGGGGGACAGTCGCACACCTTC. Combining the CDR3 with reference TRBV5-6 and TRBJ1-2 gives the whole variable domain DAGVTQSPTHLIKTRGQQVTLRCSPKSGHDTVSWYQQALGQGPQFIFQYYEEEERQRGNFPDRFSGHQFPNYSSELNVNALLLGDSALYLCASSGGQSHTFGSGTRLTVV.

V usage is TRBV18 and J usage is TRBJ1-4; D unclear. CDR1 and CDR2 (germline): KGHSH, LQKENI. The germline V and J ends were trimmed by 6 bases and 2 bases, with 16 bases remaining between them. This CDR3 contains 16 residues. The CDR3 region is CASSPSTQDTNEKLFF. CDR3 DNA: TGTGCCAGCTCCCCCTCCACCCAGGATACTAATGAAAAACTGTTTTTT. Using reference TRBV18 and TRBJ1-4 for the parts outside the CDR3, the full variable domain is NAGVMQNPRHLVRRRGQEARLRCSPMKGHSHVYWYRQLPEEGLKFMVYLQKENIIDESGMPKERFSAEFPKEGPSILRIQQVVRGDSAAYFCASSPSTQDTNEKLFFGSGTQLSVL.

This clone has just one count. The chain carries TRBV7-9 and TRBJ1-2, with a weak D call TRBD1 (6 bases). Per the germline V gene, CDR1 is SEHNR and CDR2 is FQNEAQ (reference sequence). The V and J ends lost 5 bases and 2 bases respectively, with 15 bases between them. The CDR3 sequence is 15 residues long. The CDR3: CASSPVGGANYGYTF. CDR3 bases: TGTGCCAGCAGCCCGGTCGGGGGGGCGAACTATGGCTACACCTTC.

The V and J genes are TRBV4-1 and TRBJ1-4, with no clear D. The CDR3 is made up of 16 amino acids. The germline V gene encodes CDR1 MGHRA and CDR2 YSYEKL. V was clipped by 1 base and J by 5 bases, with 14 bases between them. For the CDR3, the DNA is TGCGCCAGCAGCCAAGCCCGAACCGTAGGGAATGAAAAACTGTTTTTT. This translates into CASSQARTVGNEKLFF.

This sequence joins TRBV29-1 and TRBJ2-7; D possibly uses TRBD1 or TRBD2 (5 bases each). This CDR3 comprises 13 residues. Germline V gives CDR1 SQVTM, CDR2 ANQGSEA. Trimming stripped 6 bases from V and 3 bases from J, with 15 bases between. The CDR3 here is CSVSSGPDYEQYF. The CDR3 nucleotides read TGCAGCGTAAGTTCGGGACCCGACTACGAGCAGTACTTC.

The chain uses TRBV1 and TRBJ2-1; the table's D call, TRBD2, was not checked against the DNA. TRBV1 is marked as a pseudogene. CDR3 length: 16 residues. The DNA for the CDR3 is TGCACCAGCAGCCAGTTTAAGCCGAGCTCCTACAATGAGCAGTTCTTC. Protein sequence: CTSSQFKPSSYNEQFF.

The CDR3 DNA reads TGTGCCAGCAGTCGACAGACAACTAATGAAAAACTGTTTTTT. It is translated as CASSRQTTNEKLFF. This sequence joins TRBV2 and TRBJ1-4; D may be TRBD1 (5 bases). V lost 5 bases, J lost 0 bases, and 7 bases lay in between. The CDR3 length is 14 residues. Germline CDR1 and CDR2: SNHLY and FYNNEI. Looking up the rest from reference TRBV2 and TRBJ1-4 gives the full variable domain: EPEVTQTPSHQVTQMGQEVILRCVPISNHLYFYWYRQILGQKVEFLVSFYNNEISEKSEIFDDQFSVERPDGSNFTLKIRSTKLEDSAMYFCASSRQTTNEKLFFGSGTQLSVL.

This clone is a singleton in its sample. This sequence joins TRBV28 and TRBJ2-1, with 8 bases matching TRBD1. The germline V gene encodes CDR1 MDHEN and CDR2 SYDVKM. V was clipped by 6 bases and J by 10 bases; unmatched bases: 11. CDR3 length: 14 amino acids. The CDR3 DNA follows: TGTGCCAGCAGCCGTGACAGGGGAGGAACCGAGCAGTTCTTC. Protein sequence: CASSRDRGGTEQFF. The full variable domain, rest sourced from reference TRBV28 and TRBJ2-1, is DVKVTQSSRYLVKRTGEKVFLECVQDMDHENMFWYRQDPGLGLRLIYFSYDVKMKEKGDIPEGYSVSREKKERFSLILESASTNQTSMYLCASSRDRGGTEQFFGPGTRLTVL.

The J gene is TRBJ1-6, the V gene TRBV7-3; TRBD1 matches at 7 bases. CDR1 SGHTA and CDR2 FQGTGA come from the germline V gene. The CDR3 extends over 13 amino acids. The J segment lost 10 bases and the V segment lost 4 bases, leaving 4 bases of the junction unmatched. The CDR3 region is CASSYQGGSPLHF. For the CDR3, the DNA is TGTGCCAGCAGCTATCAGGGGGGCTCACCCCTCCACTTT.

The chain joins TRBV5-6 to TRBJ1-6; 9 bases are shared with TRBD1. From germline, CDR1 is SGHDT and CDR2 YYEEEE. V lost 3 bases and J lost 3; bases outside the gene matches: 4. The CDR3 contains 16 residues. Here the CDR3 DNA reads TGTGCCAGCAGCTGGAGGACAGGGGTCTATAATTCACCCCTCCACTTT. Translation: CASSWRTGVYNSPLHF. Full variable domain (outside the CDR3, taken from reference TRBV5-6 and TRBJ1-6): DAGVTQSPTHLIKTRGQQVTLRCSPKSGHDTVSWYQQALGQGPQFIFQYYEEEERQRGNFPDRFSGHQFPNYSSELNVNALLLGDSALYLCASSWRTGVYNSPLHFGNGTRLTVT.

This sequence joins TRBV5-4 and TRBJ2-3; 14 bases align to TRBD2. CDR3 size: 16 residues. Germline loops: CDR1 SGHNT, CDR2 YYREEE (reference sequence). V dropped 4 bases and J dropped 4; count of bases not matched to a gene: 5. Written as DNA, the CDR3 is TGTGCCAGCAGCGCCGGGACTAGCGGGGGACCAGATACGCAGTATTTT. Protein: CASSAGTSGGPDTQYF. Based on the CDR3 plus reference TRBV5-4 and TRBJ2-3, the full variable domain is ETGVTQSPTHLIKTRGQQVTLRCSSQSGHNTVSWYQQALGQGPQFIFQYYREEENGRGNFPPRFSGLQFPNYSSELNVNALELDDSALYLCASSAGTSGGPDTQYFGPGTRLTVL.

J is TRBJ1-1 and V is TRBV7-2; no reliable D call. V gave up 2 bases and J gave up 1 base, with 11 bases separating them. The germline V gene has CDR1 SGHTA and CDR2 FQGNSA. This CDR3 contains 15 residues. The CDR3 spells CASSLWGSGNTEAFF. The DNA of the CDR3 is TGTGCCAGCAGCTTATGGGGATCTGGGAACACTGAAGCTTTCTTT.